This TCR beta chain originates from a study of shared clonotypes between healthy human individuals (dated by TCRdb to about 2020). Looking at the study overall: The cohort comprised two women and three men aged 18 to 49 years. To estimate repertoire size and how much clonotypes are shared between individuals, the study performed deep sequencing of blood TCR repertoires from roughly five healthy adults. To increase sequencing depth and limit assay-specific biases, different laboratories used diverse techniques to prepare libraries and sequence TCR repertoires. Leukapheresis yielded between about 0.9 and 8.9 billion PBMCs per donor. Findings and caveats that apply to the study as a whole: Based on pairwise subsampling, the degree of clonotype sharing among donors was expected to be affected by sequencing depth. Sampling was restricted to blood, and TCR repertoires in tissue are likely to differ from TCR repertoires in blood. The small number of donors limited the genetic and exposure-history diversity represented.

Using the deep immunoSEQ assay, multiplex PCR amplified TCR CDR3 regions from genomic DNA. For each cell subset, the extracted genomic DNA was distributed evenly across all wells of several immunoSEQ 96-well plates, and each plate served as one replicate. Each replicate PCR for unsorted PBMC received about 0.3 ug genomic DNA, equal to 30,000 to 35,000 T cell genomes. Unsorted PBMC genomic DNA was sequenced across ten immunoSEQ deep assay plates. Purified libraries were quantified with a Qubit 3.0 fluorometer, sized on a Bioanalyzer 2100, and re-quantified with the KAPA Library Quantification kit. Each immunoSEQ 96-well plate was sequenced on its own single-read 150-cycle Illumina NextSeq 550 flow cell. In the original analysis: The immunoSEQ output contained only junctional sequences without quality scores, so filtering could not match that applied to full-length reads. Sequences were annotated with PyIR, a Python wrapper for IgBLAST v1.9, using IMGT germline references to assign V/J genes and CDR3. Reads were filtered out if the reads had weak V/J assignments (E-value above 1e-6), no CDR3, stop codons, out-of-frame junctions, or ambiguous translated residues. A V3J clonotype was defined by an identical inferred V gene, J gene, and CDR3 amino acid sequence. The percentage overlap between two repertoires was calculated by dividing the number of shared unique clonotypes by the size of the smaller repertoire. Richness of each repertoire was evaluated using RTK rarefaction, the Chao1 estimator, and Recon v2.1 estimates of unobserved clonotypes. TCRdb holds this immuneACCESS table with in-frame rearrangements only. Some clones are missing; in checked studies, unresolved V genes explain under half, and the rest has no known cause. D and trimming come from the DNA, and the V and J calls and clone size come from that table. Recorded for this sample are some 490,000 clones; around 73% of them occurred a single time. The ten largest make up around 12% of the sample.

Donors were healthy HIV-negative adults with no recently reported acute infections or vaccinations. Only Caucasian adults living in Nashville, Tennessee, USA were represented among the donors. In the unsorted samples, roughly 90 million PBMCs were counted, and genomic DNA was extracted using the QIAamp DNA Blood Mini kit. After blood collection by leukapheresis, PBMCs were isolated using Ficoll-Histopaque density gradient centrifugation and then cryopreserved in the vapor phase of liquid nitrogen. Trimming costs V 5 bases and J 6 bases, and their ends lie 12 bases apart. Including cysteine and phenylalanine, the CDR3 has 13 amino acids. Left in the record is the CDR3 DNA by itself, 39 bases read in frame from the first base. As encoded in the germline V gene, CDR1 is MDHEN while CDR2 is SYDVKM. With respect to this clone: The antigen it recognizes is unknown. No base qualities exist here, and no much larger clone lies one base off it.

The rearranged segments are TRBV28 and TRBJ2-3, and possibly TRBD1, on 5 matching bases. The sequencing input was PBMCs. This clonotype was obtained from a woman aged 40 to 55 in good health. Some clones in this sample may be carry-over from other donors' samples. The CDR3 sequence is CASSPSGADTQYF. In nucleotides, the sequence is TGTGCCAGCAGTCCCTCTGGGGCTGATACGCAGTATTTT.